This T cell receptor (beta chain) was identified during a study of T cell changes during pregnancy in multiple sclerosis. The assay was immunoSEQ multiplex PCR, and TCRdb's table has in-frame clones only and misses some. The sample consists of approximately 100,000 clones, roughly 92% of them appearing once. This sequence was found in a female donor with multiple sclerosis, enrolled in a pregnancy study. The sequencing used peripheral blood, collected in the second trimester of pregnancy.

The CDR3 bases are TGCGCCAGCAGCCTTGGGGCAACGAGACAAGAGACCCAGTACTTC. Its translation: CASSLGATRQETQYF. The J gene is TRBJ2-5, the V gene TRBV5-1; D perhaps matches TRBD1 (5 bases). The CDR3 is 15 amino acids. CDR1 and CDR2 (germline): SGHRS, YFSETQ. V was trimmed by 4 bases and J by 2 bases, leaving 15 bases between them.